Described below is a single T cell receptor beta chain sequence and its context. These data belong to a study of blood T cell repertoires in COVID-19. On the study more broadly: The United States, Italy and Spain provided the acute and convalescent COVID-19 samples.

Germline V CDR1 and CDR2: SGHAT, FQNNGV. CDR3 length: 14 residues. The V gene end was trimmed by 6 bases and the J gene end by 6 bases; junction bases not matched to a gene: 6. Per the authors' pipeline: Estimates of nucleated cell counts were drawn from the amplification of reference gene primers. Repertoires were generated with immunoSEQ multiplex PCR, while TCRdb's copy carries only in-frame clones and drops some. The V and J calls and clone size were taken over from that table, and D and trimming were inferred from the DNA. This table has about 340,000 clones, around 88% appearing once. The chain uses TRBV11-2 and TRBJ2-3, with TRBD1 matching over 10 bases. Sequences were obtained from peripheral blood. This clonotype was sampled from a man aged 30 to 39 with active or convalescent COVID-19. The CDR3 DNA reads TGTGCCAGCAGACCCGGGACAGGGGCCGATACGCAGTATTTT. Amino acids: CASRPGTGADTQYF.